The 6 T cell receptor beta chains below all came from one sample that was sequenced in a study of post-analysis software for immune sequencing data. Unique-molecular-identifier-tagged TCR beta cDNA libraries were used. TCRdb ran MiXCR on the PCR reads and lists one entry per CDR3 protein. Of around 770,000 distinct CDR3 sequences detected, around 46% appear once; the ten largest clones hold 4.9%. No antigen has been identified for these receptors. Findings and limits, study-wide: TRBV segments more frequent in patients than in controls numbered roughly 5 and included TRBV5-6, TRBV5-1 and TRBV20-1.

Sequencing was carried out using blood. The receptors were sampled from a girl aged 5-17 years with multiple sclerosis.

In DNA form, the CDR3 reads TGTGCCAGCAGTCGCAACTGGGGGACCCAGTACTTC. Translated: CASSRNWGTQYF. The J gene is TRBJ2-7, the V gene TRBV12-3 or TRBV12-4; no firm D call. The J call could be wrong; TRBJ2-5 is a better fit for the DNA end. The CDR3 length is 12 residues.

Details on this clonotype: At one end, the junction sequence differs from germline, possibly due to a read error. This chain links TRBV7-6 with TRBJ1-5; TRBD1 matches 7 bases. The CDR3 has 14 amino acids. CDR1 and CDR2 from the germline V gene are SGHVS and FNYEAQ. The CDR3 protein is CAGSRGYSNQPQHF. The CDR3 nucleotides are TGTGCCGGCAGCAGGGGGTATAGCAATCAGCCCCAGCATTTT.

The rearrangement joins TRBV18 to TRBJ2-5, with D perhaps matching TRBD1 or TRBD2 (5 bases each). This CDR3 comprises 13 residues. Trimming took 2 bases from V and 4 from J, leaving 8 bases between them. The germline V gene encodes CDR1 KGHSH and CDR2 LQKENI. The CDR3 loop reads CASSPKGTETQYF. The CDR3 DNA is TGTGCCAGCTCACCAAAGGGGACAGAGACCCAGTACTTC. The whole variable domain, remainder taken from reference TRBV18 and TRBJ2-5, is NAGVMQNPRHLVRRRGQEARLRCSPMKGHSHVYWYRQLPEEGLKFMVYLQKENIIDESGMPKERFSAEFPKEGPSILRIQQVVRGDSAAYFCASSPKGTETQYFGPGTRLLVL.

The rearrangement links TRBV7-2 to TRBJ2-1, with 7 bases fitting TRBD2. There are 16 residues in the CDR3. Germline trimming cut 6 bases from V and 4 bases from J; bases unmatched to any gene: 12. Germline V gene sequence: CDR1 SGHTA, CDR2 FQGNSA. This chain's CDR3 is CASRLPRLAEYNEQFF. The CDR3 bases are TGTGCCAGCAGGCTCCCTAGGCTAGCGGAGTACAATGAGCAGTTCTTC.

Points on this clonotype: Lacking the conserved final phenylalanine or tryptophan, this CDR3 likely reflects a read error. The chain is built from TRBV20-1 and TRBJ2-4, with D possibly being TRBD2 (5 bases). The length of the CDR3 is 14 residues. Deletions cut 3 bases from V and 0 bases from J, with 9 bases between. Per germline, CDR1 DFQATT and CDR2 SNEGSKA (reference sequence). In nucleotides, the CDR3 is TGCAGTGCTAGTGAGGGTTTAGCCAAAAACATTCAGTACCTC. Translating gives CSASEGLAKNIQYL.

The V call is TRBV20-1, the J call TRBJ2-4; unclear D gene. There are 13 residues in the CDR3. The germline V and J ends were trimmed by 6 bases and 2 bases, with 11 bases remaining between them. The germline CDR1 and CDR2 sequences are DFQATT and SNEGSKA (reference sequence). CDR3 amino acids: CSALEVTKNIQYF. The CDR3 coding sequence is TGCAGTGCCCTTGAGGTGACCAAAAACATTCAGTACTTC.